Detailed here is one T cell receptor (beta chain). A single count supports this clone. Its specific antigen is unknown. Base qualities are not provided; no much larger clone lies one nucleotide away. The time point label, as the study defines it: baseline before first vaccination. Samples from vaccinated people were obtained from the UK trials COV001 and COV002, which included a single-blind randomized controlled phase 2/3 trial of AZD1222 (ChAdOx1 nCoV-19) in healthy adults. For TCRbeta chain sequencing, PBMC samples were collected from trial participants at day 0 and at day 28 after the second dose. The sample originates from a study of T cell responses to AZD1222 COVID-19 vaccine (dated by TCRdb to the early 2020s). Study-wide context: AZD1222 recipients with second doses at about 4 weeks or about 12 weeks were pooled, because spike-specific TCR depth and breadth did not differ between schedules. A total of about 250 trial participants underwent TCR sequencing, of whom about 210 had received two doses of AZD1222 and 26 had received two doses of the MenACWY control vaccine. Trial participants were enrolled by age into subgroups of 18-55, 56-69 and 70-plus years, and about 150, 27 and 61 TCR-sequenced participants, respectively, were included in these subgroups.

What the authors observed across the whole study: Because no samples from the day 14 peak response were available, repertoires could be characterized only after the peak T cell response. The 56-69-year group was small, and its depth increase did not reach significance, likely because of low power. Spike-specific TCR breadth and depth rose significantly after two AZD1222 doses compared with day 0 and with MenACWY recipients. Participants were mostly white British and included more females than males, and it was suggested by the authors that clonal diversity may have been underestimated. Conclusions about previously exposed vaccinees are limited because only a handful of AZD1222 recipients were SARS-CoV-2 seropositive at baseline. Epitopes outside the regions mutated in the B.1.351 and B.1.1.7 variants were reportedly recognized by nearly half of the unique spike-specific TCRs. The vaccine-associated CD4 TCRs covered the entire spike protein, and the dominant responses fell in regions 160-218 and 743-854.

The CDR3 regions of human TCRbeta chains were subjected to immunosequencing. From the authors' description of their analysis: TCRs in the repertoires were matched against a reference library of SARS-CoV-2-specific TCRs that had been generated with the MIRA antigen-specificity platform. Breadth was defined as the fraction of unique TCRs that were SARS-CoV-2-associated, and depth was defined as the fraction of total T cells that were SARS-CoV-2-associated. Using the MIRA data, every spike-specific TCR was mapped to the spike region that the TCR reacted to and assigned to either a CD4 or a CD8 class. Log10-transformed breadth and depth values were compared by one-way ANOVA with Sidak's multiple comparisons tests. TCRdb holds this immuneACCESS table with in-frame rearrangements only. Some clones are missing; in checked studies, unresolved V genes explain under half, and the rest has no known cause. That table gives V, J and clone size, and the DNA gave D and trimming. This sample holds approximately 150,000 clones; just under 95% were observed only once. Of the sample, 1.5% to 2% falls within the top ten clones.

The clonotype was recovered from an adult in good health. The material sequenced was peripheral blood, taken on day 0 of AZD1222 vaccination.

The CDR3 is CASNLRDMGKELFF. The nucleotides are TGTGCCAGCAACCTTCGGGACATGGGGAAGGAACTGTTTTTT. The chain uses TRBV2 and TRBJ1-4; the best D guess is TRBD1, with 6 bases matching. At the junction V is shortened by 7 bases and J by 12 bases, with 21 bases in between. The germline V gene specifies SNHLY as CDR1 and FYNNEI as CDR2. From cysteine to phenylalanine, the CDR3 is 14 amino acids long. Solely the CDR3 DNA is kept, with 42 bases framed from the first base.